This is a list of T cell receptor beta chains from one sample in a study of PD-L1 blockade in urothelial cancer. Libraries were prepared by immunoSEQ multiplex PCR; TCRdb keeps only in-frame clonotypes and omits some of them. Among tens of thousands of clones listed, around 84% were seen once. The material was PBMCs, obtained around atezolizumab (anti-PD-L1) treatment. The source of these receptors is a man between 60 and 70 years old with urothelial cancer. CDR3s include the opening cysteine and the closing phenylalanine or tryptophan. A D gene is named only where the DNA matches it firmly. A row's size may be missing; if present it is once, few, many or a size class.

TRBJ2-7 TRBV5-4 few TRBD2 CASGGSGRAFGEQYF TGTGCCAGTGGTGGGAGCGGGAGGGCCTTTGGCGAGCAGTACTTC
TRBJ1-4 TRBV7-9 NA TRBD1 CASSSDRAYDEKLFF TGTGCCAGCAGCTCAGACAGGGCTTATGATGAAAAACTGTTTTTT
TRBJ2-3 TRBV7-2 NA NA CASSLEVTTDTQYF TGTGCCAGCAGCTTAGAAGTGACTACTGATACGCAGTATTTT
TRBJ1-1 TRBV25-1 NA TRBD1 CASSETGAGYTEAFF TGTGCCAGCAGTGAGACAGGGGCGGGGTACACTGAAGCTTTCTTT
TRBJ2-5 TRBV30 few NA CAWSAGYQETQYF TGTGCCTGGAGTGCAGGGTACCAAGAGACCCAGTACTTC
TRBJ2-3 TRBV11-3 NA NA CASSEEWADTQYF TGTGCCAGCAGTGAGGAATGGGCAGATACGCAGTATTTT
TRBJ2-7 TRBV5-8 NA NA CASSLYYEQYF TGTGCCAGCAGCCTTTATTACGAGCAGTACTTC
TRBJ1-5 TRBV4-2 many NA CASSQSPSQPQHF TGTGCCAGCAGCCAATCCCCTTCTCAGCCCCAGCATTTT
TRBJ2-5 TRBV28 NA TRBD1 CATSGDSQETQYF TGTGCCACCTCAGGGGACAGTCAAGAGACCCAGTACTTC
TRBJ2-5 TRBV5-4 NA TRBD1 CASSALFGTGNQETQYF TGTGCCAGCAGCGCCCTATTCGGGACAGGGAACCAAGAGACCCAGTACTTC
TRBJ2-7 TRBV28 NA NA CASSLSDSYSYEQYF TGTGCCAGCAGTTTATCGGACAGCTACTCCTACGAGCAGTACTTC
TRBJ2-3 TRBV5-4 NA NA CASSSGVPTQYF TGTGCCAGCAGCTCGGGGGTCCCGACGCAGTATTTT
TRBJ2-7 TRBV18 NA TRBD1 CASNGQGSSYEQYF TGTGCCAGCAACGGACAGGGGTCCTCCTACGAGCAGTACTTC
TRBJ1-4 TRBV2 NA TRBD1 CASTGTGVNEKLFF TGTGCCAGCACCGGGACAGGGGTTAATGAAAAACTGTTTTTT
TRBJ2-7 TRBV27 NA TRBD1 CASSSFLRDRAGEQYF TGTGCCAGCAGTTCCTTCCTCCGGGACAGGGCGGGGGAGCAGTACTTC
TRBJ2-7 TRBV21-1 NA NA CASSYRQGPSSYEQYF TGTGCCAGCAGCTACCGACAGGGGCCTAGCTCCTACGAGCAGTACTTC
TRBJ1-5 TRBV28 NA NA CASSVPPQPQHF TGTGCCAGCAGTGTCCCCCCGCAGCCCCAGCATTTT
TRBJ2-2 TRBV9 NA NA CASSVPGETGELFF TGTGCCAGCAGCGTACCAGGGGAGACCGGGGAGCTGTTTTTT
TRBJ2-4 TRBV10-2 NA TRBD1 CASRGQGVIVKNIQYF TGCGCCAGCAGGGGACAGGGAGTTATCGTCAAAAACATTCAGTACTTC
TRBJ2-1 TRBV6-5 NA NA CASRFTRVNEQFF TGTGCCAGCAGATTTACCAGGGTTAATGAGCAGTTCTTC
TRBJ1-1 TRBV5-1 NA NA CASSESSNTEAFF TGCGCCAGCAGTGAGTCTTCGAACACTGAAGCTTTCTTT
TRBJ2-5 TRBV18 NA TRBD1 CASSPRQGRETQYF TGTGCCAGCTCCCCACGACAGGGGCGAGAGACCCAGTACTTC
TRBJ1-1 TRBV30 NA NA CAWTVNTEAFF TGTGCCTGGACAGTGAACACTGAAGCTTTCTTT
TRBJ2-7 TRBV4-1 NA NA CASSQDPGIIYEQYF TGCGCCAGCAGCCAAGATCCAGGTATCATTTACGAGCAGTACTTC
TRBJ1-6 TRBV6-1 NA TRBD1 CASSEFQTGAFGSPLHF TGTGCCAGCAGTGAATTCCAGACAGGGGCCTTTGGTTCACCCCTCCACTTT
TRBJ2-5 TRBV7-8 NA TRBD2 CASSLGRGGAAQYF TGTGCCAGCAGCTTAGGACGGGGGGGTGCCGCCCAGTACTTC
TRBJ2-1 TRBV10-3 NA NA CAIREGGTGNHEQFF TGTGCCATCAGGGAGGGGGGGACCGGGAATCATGAGCAGTTCTTC
TRBJ1-5 TRBV4-1 NA NA CASSQDFGARGQPQHF TGCGCCAGCAGCCAAGATTTCGGGGCGCGGGGACAGCCCCAGCATTTT
TRBJ1-4 TRBV18 NA TRBD1 CASSPTGTGSEKLFF TGTGCCAGCTCACCGACCGGGACAGGTAGTGAAAAACTGTTTTTT
TRBJ2-1 TRBV12-5 few NA CASGSWDFNEQFF TGTGCTAGTGGTTCCTGGGACTTCAATGAGCAGTTCTTC
TRBJ2-5 TRBV10-3 once NA CAISEEETQYF TGTGCCATCAGTGAGGAGGAGACCCAGTACTTC
TRBJ1-4 TRBV6-1 NA NA CASSELGAGEKLFF TGTGCCAGCAGTGAACTAGGGGCAGGGGAAAAACTGTTTTTT
TRBJ2-7 TRBV11-3 NA TRBD2 CASKNPGLASKLTYEQYF TGTGCCAGCAAAAACCCGGGACTAGCAAGCAAACTAACCTACGAGCAGTACTTC
TRBJ2-3 TRBV30 NA NA CAWSGGGAVILPSTDTQYF TGTGCCTGGAGCGGGGGTGGGGCAGTTATTTTACCTAGCACAGATACGCAGTATTTT
TRBJ2-7 TRBV18 NA TRBD2 CASSPRTSGSGQVYEQYF TGTGCCAGCTCACCGCGGACTAGCGGGAGCGGGCAGGTCTACGAGCAGTACTTC
TRBJ1-2 TRBV18 NA TRBD1 CASSPGPQGNGYTF TGTGCCAGCTCCCCGGGTCCACAGGGGAATGGCTACACCTTC
TRBJ1-3 TRBV14 NA NA CASSQWAGVAGNTIYF TGTGCCAGCAGCCAGTGGGCAGGGGTGGCTGGAAACACCATATATTTT
TRBJ1-5 TRBV19 few NA CASSIVEGYSNQPQHF TGTGCCAGTAGTATAGTAGAGGGTTATAGCAATCAGCCCCAGCATTTT
TRBJ2-1 TRBV5-1 NA NA CASSSGYNEQFF TGCGCCAGCAGCAGCGGCTACAATGAGCAGTTCTTC
TRBJ2-5 TRBV18 NA NA CASSPGSGSSGTQYF TGTGCCAGCTCACCGGGTAGCGGAAGCTCGGGGACCCAGTACTTC
TRBJ1-2 TRBV6-1 NA NA CASSGQIYYGYTF TGTGCCAGCAGTGGACAAATTTACTATGGCTACACCTTC
TRBJ2-3 TRBV4-1 NA TRBD2 CASSQLGLGKDTQYF TGCGCCAGCAGCCAACTGGGACTAGGAAAAGATACGCAGTATTTT
TRBJ2-7 TRBV7-2 NA NA CASSPRGAEQYF TGTGCCAGCAGCCCCAGGGGGGCCGAGCAGTACTTC
TRBJ1-3 TRBV7-2 NA NA CASSPAVTRGNTIYF TGTGCCAGCAGCCCCGCGGTTACGAGGGGAAACACCATATATTTT
TRBJ2-5 TRBV25-1 NA NA CASSEPGLRGETQYF TGTGCCAGCAGTGAGCCAGGGTTAAGGGGAGAGACCCAGTACTTC